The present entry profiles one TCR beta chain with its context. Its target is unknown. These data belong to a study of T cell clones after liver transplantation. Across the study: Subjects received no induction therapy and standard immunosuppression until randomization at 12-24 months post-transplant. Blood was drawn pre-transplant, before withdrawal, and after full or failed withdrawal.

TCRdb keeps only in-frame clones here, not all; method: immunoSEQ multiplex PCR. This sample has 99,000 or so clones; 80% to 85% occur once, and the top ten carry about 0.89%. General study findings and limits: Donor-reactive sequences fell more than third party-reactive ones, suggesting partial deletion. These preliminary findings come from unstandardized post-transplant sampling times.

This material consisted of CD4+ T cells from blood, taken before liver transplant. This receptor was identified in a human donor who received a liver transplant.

The CDR3 bases are TGTGCCAGCAGCTTAGCCGAGCGTGGGGAGCAGTTCTTC. It specifies CASSLAERGEQFF. The J gene is TRBJ2-1, the V gene TRBV7-2; D not resolved. Germline CDR1 reads SGHTA; CDR2 reads FQGNSA. This CDR3 spans 13 amino acids. V was clipped by 0 bases and J by 10 bases, with 10 bases between them.